This T cell receptor (beta chain) came from a study of T cell repertoires in cytomegalovirus infection. MiXCR, applied by TCRdb to the reads, yields one record per CDR3 protein. This sample has a few hundred thousand distinct CDR3 sequences; about 34% occur once, and the top ten carry roughly 14%. Trimming removed 8 bases at V and 4 bases at J, with 14 bases between. This CDR3 contains 13 residues. On this clonotype: The antigen remains undetermined.

The TCR comes from a human donor in good health (CMV status not recorded). Some clones in this sample may be carry-over from other donors' samples. The J gene is TRBJ1-1, the V gene TRBV12-3 or TRBV12-4, with D possibly TRBD1 on 6 matching bases. The material was cultured PBMCs, obtained from culture after CMV antigen stimulation. In nucleotides, the CDR3 is TGTGCCAGCGGACAGTTCGAACTCACTGAAGCTTTCTTT. This encodes CASGQFELTEAFF.